The 18 T cell receptor beta chains below all came from one sample that was sequenced in a study of Ad26.COV2.S vaccination and SARS-CoV-2 variants. Treatment in this sample: some 20 received Ad26.COV2.S at low or high dose, single or two shots; about five received placebo; per-sample allocation not given. Following the first vaccine or placebo injection, samples were taken on day 63. This table comes from immunoSEQ multiplex PCR, and its TCRdb copy is limited to in-frame clones, with some not included. In the table there are about 680,000 clones, about 89% of which are singletons. Sequencing was performed on peripheral blood, taken in a trial of Ad26.COV2.S vaccine versus placebo. These receptor sequences come from a person aged 18-60 years who received the Ad26.COV2.S COVID-19 vaccine or a placebo.

The V gene is TRBV7-2, the J gene TRBJ2-2; possibly TRBD1 for D (6 bases). Germline CDR1 reads SGHTA; CDR2 reads FQGNSA. Trimming shortened V by 6 bases and J by 1 base, and 6 bases separated the two germline ends. The CDR3 has 13 residues. The CDR3 DNA sequence: TGTGCCAGCAGGGGACAGAACACCGGGGAGCTGTTTTTT. It is translated as CASRGQNTGELFF.

This sequence joins TRBV19 and TRBJ2-7; a weak D match, TRBD2 (6 bases). With 4 bases removed from V and 6 bases from J, the gap between germline ends came to 16 bases. The CDR3 spans 14 residues. Germline V gene sequence: CDR1 LNHDA, CDR2 SQIVND (reference sequence). The chain's CDR3 is CASSRELAIGEQYF. The CDR3 DNA reads as TGTGCCAGTAGTAGGGAACTAGCAATCGGCGAGCAGTACTTC.

The J gene is TRBJ2-3, the V gene TRBV6-1; D is ambiguous. CDR1 is MNHNS, CDR2 SASEGT, per germline. The ends were cut back, 2 bases at V and 4 bases at J, with 7 bases in the middle. The CDR3 consists of 13 residues. CDR3 DNA: TGTGCCAGCAGTGAACTCGTGGCAGATACGCAGTATTTT. Encoded protein: CASSELVADTQYF.

This clone has a single count. The gene calls are TRBV6-1 and TRBJ1-4; D possibly corresponds to TRBD1 (6 bases). Germline-derived CDR1 and CDR2 are MNHNS and SASEGT. The V end was cut by 4 bases, the J end by 7 bases, with 22 bases between. The CDR3 is 17 residues long. The CDR3 DNA reads as TGTGCCAGCAGTGGAGGACAGCTGTACCACAGTGGTGAAAAACTGTTTTTT. Its translation is CASSGGQLYHSGEKLFF.

This chain links TRBV6-1 with TRBJ2-7; 9 nucleotides line up with TRBD1. There are 15 residues in the CDR3. Germline V CDR1 and CDR2: MNHNS, SASEGT. V was pared by 5 bases and J by 6 bases, with 11 bases of the junction left unmatched. CDR3 DNA: TGTGCCAGCAGTCCGGGGACAGGGATGTCCCTCGAGCAGTACTTC. Its translation is CASSPGTGMSLEQYF.

This clone was seen just once. The chain recombines TRBV19 with TRBJ1-1; the D gene is possibly TRBD1 (5 bases). V dropped 5 bases and J dropped 8 bases, with 21 bases sitting between them. This CDR3 region has 15 residues. In germline, CDR1 is LNHDA, CDR2 SQIVND (reference sequence). In DNA, the CDR3 is TGTGCCAGTAGTTCAAGGTCAGCCTACCGGGACGAAGCTTTCTTT. It encodes CASSSRSAYRDEAFF.

As to this clone: Germline is not matched at one junction end, which may reflect a read error. This chain connects TRBV3-1 (or the pseudogene TRBV3-2) to TRBJ2-5, with D possibly TRBD2 on 5 matching bases. Germline CDR1 and CDR2: LGHDT and YNNKEL (reference sequence). This CDR3 has 15 amino acids. In DNA form, the CDR3 reads TGTGCCAGCAGACAAGCGGTCCTCCATGGGGAGACCCAGTACTTC. This encodes CASRQAVLHGETQYF.

The chain has TRBV10-3 and TRBJ2-3; 14 bases are shared with TRBD2. Germline lookup yields CDR1 ENHRY and CDR2 SYGVKD. The CDR3 extends over 17 amino acids. With V trimmed by 5 bases and J by 0 bases, 4 bases remained unmatched. Here the CDR3 reads CAISSGTSGGSTDTQYF. In DNA form, the CDR3 reads TGTGCCATCAGTTCCGGGACTAGCGGGGGCAGCACAGATACGCAGTATTTT.

The chain uses TRBV18 and TRBJ1-4; tentatively, D is TRBD1 (5 bases). The germline V gene has CDR1 KGHSH and CDR2 LQKENI. This CDR3 is 16 amino acids long. V lost 3 bases, J lost 7 bases, and 18 bases lay in between. The CDR3 protein is CASSPQRGNILEKLFF. CDR3 bases: TGTGCCAGCTCACCCCAGAGGGGAAACATCCTTGAAAAACTGTTTTTT.

The gene calls are TRBV2 and TRBJ1-3; D is possibly TRBD1 (6 bases). The CDR3 is made up of 14 amino acids. Germline CDR1 is SNHLY and CDR2 is FYNNEI. V was pared by 4 bases and J by 4 bases, with 11 bases between. The CDR3 nucleotides are TGTGCCAGCAGTGTGGAGGGGGGCGGAAACACCATATATTTT. It encodes CASSVEGGGNTIYF.

The chain links TRBV30 to TRBJ2-3, with D possibly matching TRBD2 (7 bases). The CDR3 spans 16 residues. Germline lookup yields CDR1 GTSNPN and CDR2 SVGIG (reference sequence). Trimming removed 3 bases from V and 3 bases from J, with 19 bases in between. This CDR3 is CAWSARLGGATDTQYF. CDR3 bases: TGTGCCTGGAGCGCCAGGCTGGGGGGGGCAACAGATACGCAGTATTTT. Variable domain in full (rest from reference TRBV30 and TRBJ2-3): SQTIHQWPATLVQPVGSPLSLECTVEGTSNPNLYWYRQAAGRGLQLLFYSVGIGQISSEVPQNLSASRPQDRQFILSSKKLLLSDSGFYLCAWSARLGGATDTQYFGPGTRLTVL.

In DNA, the CDR3 is TGCGCCAGCAGCCAAGGGGGGGTGGGGACTGAAGCTTTCTTT. This encodes CASSQGGVGTEAFF. This chain connects TRBV4-1 to TRBJ1-1; D perhaps matches TRBD1 (5 bases). Trimming left V 1 base short and J 5 bases short, with 11 bases between. Germline V gene sequence: CDR1 MGHRA, CDR2 YSYEKL. The CDR3 has 14 amino acids.

As regards this clone: This specimen includes other DNA sequences encoding the same CDR3. CDR3 in DNA: TGTGCCTGGAGTGGGGACAGCAATCAGCCCCAGCATTTT. Amino acids: CAWSGDSNQPQHF. The chain carries TRBV30 and TRBJ1-5, with TRBD1 as a possible D gene (5 bases). CDR3 length: 13 residues. V shed 1 base and J shed 1 base, with 5 bases lying between them. CDR1 is GTSNPN and CDR2 is SVGIG in the germline V gene (reference sequence).

This clone was detected only a few times. This chain uses TRBV7-2 with TRBJ1-2; D gene ambiguous. The length of the CDR3 is 17 residues. In germline, CDR1 is SGHTA, CDR2 FQGNSA. With 5 bases removed from V and 1 base from J, the gap between germline ends came to 20 bases. The DNA of the CDR3 is TGTGCCAGCAGCCCCCTTGTGGGCCCGTCGAATAACTATGGCTACACCTTC. Encoded protein: CASSPLVGPSNNYGYTF.

Only a few counts were recorded for this clone. V and J are TRBV5-1 and TRBJ2-6; D perhaps matches TRBD2 (7 bases). Trimming removed 7 bases from V and 9 bases from J, with 17 bases in between. The CDR3 runs to 14 residues. Germline V gene lookup returns CDR1 SGHRS and CDR2 YFSETQ. The CDR3 spells CASSHGGLDNVLTF. The CDR3 bases are TGCGCCAGCTCACACGGGGGGCTAGACAACGTCCTGACTTTC.

V usage is TRBV5-1 and J usage is TRBJ2-3, with 8 bases aligning to TRBD2. The V gene's germline CDR1 is SGHRS and CDR2 YFSETQ. This CDR3 is 16 amino acids long. Trimming cost V 4 bases and J 4 bases; bases outside gene matches: 11. CDR3 DNA sequence: TGCGCCAGCAGCCCGATTGAGCGGGAGAAGGCAGATACGCAGTATTTT. Its translation is CASSPIEREKADTQYF. Drawing the rest from reference TRBV5-1 and TRBJ2-3, the complete variable domain is KAGVTQTPRYLIKTRGQQVTLSCSPISGHRSVSWYQQTPGQGLQFLFEYFSETQRNKGNFPGRFSGRQFSNSRSEMNVSTLELGDSALYLCASSPIEREKADTQYFGPGTRLTVL.

CDR3 sequence: CASGLGLREADTQYF. In DNA form, the CDR3 reads TGTGCTAGTGGTTTGGGACTGCGGGAGGCGGATACGCAGTATTTT. The chain uses TRBV12-5 and TRBJ2-3; 8 nucleotides match TRBD2. Losses at the gene ends were 1 base for V and 6 bases for J; bases not matched to a gene: 6. The CDR3 covers 15 residues. Germline CDR1 and CDR2: LGHNT and FRNRAP.

The rearrangement joins TRBV5-1 to TRBJ1-1, with 7 bases that match TRBD1. The CDR3 is 16 residues long. J was trimmed by 2 bases and V by 2 bases; bases with no gene match: 9. CDR1 and CDR2 from the germline V gene are SGHRS and YFSETQ. This chain's CDR3 is CASSLEPGQKNTEAFF. The DNA for the CDR3 is TGCGCCAGCAGCTTAGAGCCGGGACAGAAAAACACTGAAGCTTTCTTT.